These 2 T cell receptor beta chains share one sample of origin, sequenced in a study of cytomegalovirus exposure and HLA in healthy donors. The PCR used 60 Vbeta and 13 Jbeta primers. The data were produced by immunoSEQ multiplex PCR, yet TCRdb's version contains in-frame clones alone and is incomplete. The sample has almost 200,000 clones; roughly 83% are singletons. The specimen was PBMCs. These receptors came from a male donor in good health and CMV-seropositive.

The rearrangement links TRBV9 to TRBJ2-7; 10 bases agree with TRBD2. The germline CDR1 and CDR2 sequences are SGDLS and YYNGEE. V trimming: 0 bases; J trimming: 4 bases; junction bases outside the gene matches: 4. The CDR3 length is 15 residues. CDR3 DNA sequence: TGTGCCAGCAGCGTAGACCCTAGCGGGAGATACGAGCAGTACTTC. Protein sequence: CASSVDPSGRYEQYF.

The CDR3 loop is CASSPSGGVETQYF. The CDR3 DNA reads as TGCGCCAGCAGCCCTAGCGGGGGAGTCGAGACCCAGTACTTC. The chain employs TRBV5-1 and TRBJ2-5; 10 bases align to TRBD2. The CDR3 consists of 14 residues. CDR1 is SGHRS and CDR2 is YFSETQ in the germline V gene. The V segment lost 4 bases and the J segment 5 bases; nucleotides outside the gene matches: 5.